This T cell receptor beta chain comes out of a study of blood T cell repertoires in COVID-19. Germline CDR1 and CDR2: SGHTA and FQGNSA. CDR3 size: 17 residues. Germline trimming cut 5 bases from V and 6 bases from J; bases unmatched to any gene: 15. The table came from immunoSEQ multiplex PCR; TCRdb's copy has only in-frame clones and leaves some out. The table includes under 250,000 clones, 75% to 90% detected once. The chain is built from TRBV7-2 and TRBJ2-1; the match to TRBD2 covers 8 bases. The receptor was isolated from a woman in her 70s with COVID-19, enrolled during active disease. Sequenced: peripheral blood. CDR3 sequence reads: CASSQRGVSGSLNEQFF. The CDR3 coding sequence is TGTGCCAGCAGCCAGCGCGGGGTGAGCGGGAGTCTCAATGAGCAGTTCTTC.